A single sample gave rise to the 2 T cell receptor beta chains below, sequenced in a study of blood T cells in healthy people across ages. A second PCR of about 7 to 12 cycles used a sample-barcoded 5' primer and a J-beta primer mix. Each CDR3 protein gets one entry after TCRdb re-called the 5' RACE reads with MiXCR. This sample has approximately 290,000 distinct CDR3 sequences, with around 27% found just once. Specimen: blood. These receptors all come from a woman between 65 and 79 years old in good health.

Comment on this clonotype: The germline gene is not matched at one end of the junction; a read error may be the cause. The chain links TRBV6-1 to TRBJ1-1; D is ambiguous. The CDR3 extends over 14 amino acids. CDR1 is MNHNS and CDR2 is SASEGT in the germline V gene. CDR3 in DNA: TGTGCCAGCAGTGAACTTTGGGGTATGACTGAAGCCTTCTTT. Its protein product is CASSELWGMTEAFF.

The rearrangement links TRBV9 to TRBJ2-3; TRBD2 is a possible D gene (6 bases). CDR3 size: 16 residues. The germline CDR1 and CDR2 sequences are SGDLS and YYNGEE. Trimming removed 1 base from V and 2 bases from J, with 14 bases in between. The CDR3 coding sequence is TGTGCCAGCAGCGTAAGACGTAGCGGTTACACAGATACGCAGTATTTT. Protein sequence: CASSVRRSGYTDTQYF.